This entry concerns a single T cell receptor (beta chain). Its antigen has not been determined. No base quality information exists; no much larger clone differs at one position. This specimen belongs to a study of cytomegalovirus exposure and HLA in healthy donors (dated by TCRdb to 2015 to 2018). Regarding the complete study: In an earlier analysis of 550 to 750 of the donors, around 300 Gb of sequence data and 90 million to 130 million unique TCR beta sequences from roughly 190 million T cells were reported. Alongside the repertoire data, information on donor age, sex, ethnicity and CMV serostatus was compiled. In an earlier analysis of 587 of the donors, high-throughput TCR beta sequencing was used to judge whether each TCR beta V gene segment behaved as functional or pseudogenic. About 280 gigabases of sequencing data and roughly 90 million unique TCR sequences were included in an early release covering around 650 HLA-typed donors. A later genetic analysis used genome-wide SNP genotypes for 398 of the 666 donors, treating that subset as a discovery cohort. In a later analysis, previously published TCR beta repertoires from several hundred donors were re-analyzed and high-resolution HLA genotyping was added so that TCR occurrence patterns could be studied. The later analysis used no new phenotypic data to find candidate immune exposures, relying instead on TCR beta sequences and their occurrence across donors. The study aimed to test whether cataloging public T cell receptors could reveal signatures of past pathogen exposure. Typing coverage differed by locus: A, B, C, DRB1 and DQB1 were typed in about 620-640 donors, DQA1 in 522, DPA1 in approximately 600, and DPB1 in just under 480. HLA typing included class I and class II loci at four-digit resolution. Roughly five DR-DQ haplotypes were handled as single units for association and clustering, since linkage in the cohort was strong. The study used immunosequencing to profile the T cell repertoires of approximately 640 subjects and linked those repertoires to cytomegalovirus serostatus. On average, around 200,000 unique TCR beta nucleotide sequences were sequenced per donor among roughly 430 genotyped donors of the cohort, with about 17% of those sequences being non-productive. Of the roughly 400 genotyped donors, approximately 83% fell in the genetic ancestry cluster associated with self-reported Caucasian donors. Along with the roughly 710-subject first cohort, a separate validation cohort of 120 different subjects was used. Every discovery cohort repertoire had been produced on one sequencing platform. High-throughput TCR immunosequencing, statistical association of individual TCRs with disease status, and machine learning were combined to predict cytomegalovirus infection status. Study-wide findings and limitations: In the study, about 150 TCR beta chains were listed as associated with cytomegalovirus. Correlated functional status among segregating V segments might reflect linkage disequilibrium, but an unknown experimental factor could not be ruled out. In a later analysis, the rate of TCR association differed among HLA loci, with DRB1 alleles having the most associated TCRs and HLA-C alleles having the fewest. Several of the top co-occurrence clusters appeared to be linked to parvovirus B19, influenza, CMV and Epstein-Barr virus, according to a later analysis. An association between a missense DCLRE1C variant and V-gene and J-gene trimming of TCR beta chains was found in a later genetic analysis and replicated in an independent cohort. Cytomegalovirus status was reported to be diagnosed by the classifier with high specificity and sensitivity in both the original and validation cohorts. The only immune exposure information available for the cohort was CMV serostatus. Because the 87-base-pair reads could not distinguish some IMGT-functional V segments, including TRBV6-2 and TRBV6-3, those segments were excluded. At a false discovery rate of 0.05, a later analysis linked 16,000 or so TCR beta sequences to specific HLA alleles. Roughly uniform sequencing depth across donors was assumed in presence/absence analyses, although this assumption may not hold. Because some donors lacked HLA typing at each locus, the association tests relied only on the typed subset. In an earlier analysis of approximately 600 of the donors, most TCR beta V segments were observed in productive rearrangements about 90% or about 30% of the time, broadly matching IMGT annotations. In a later analysis, HLA-associated TCR beta chains showed more clonal expansion and lower generation probabilities than non-associated chains that were equally common. A cluster of highly shared sequence variants was judged likely to be a technical artifact of the sequencing pipeline. In vitro tests confirmed that a few of the cytomegalovirus-associated TCR beta chains recognize cytomegalovirus antigens. This cohort had only TCR beta chains sequenced, and the lack of alpha or paired-chain data limited which features could be detected. According to a later analysis, most CMV-associated TCR beta chains appeared to be HLA-restricted, and the HLA associations seemed to be driven largely by CMV exposure. The authors suggested that the approach could potentially be extended to other disease states and immunological phenotypes. A further reported finding was that TCR beta sequences accurately predicted the HLA-A and HLA-B alleles for most subjects in the first cohort. Compared with the approximately 710-donor mean, donors in an Asian-associated ancestry cluster had fewer N-insertions in productive TCRs, according to a later genetic analysis. Assigning TCR associations to individual alleles was difficult when HLA alleles, especially DR and DQ, strongly co-occurred. About 17 rarely observed V segments, including chromosome 9 orphons, were excluded from the earlier analysis of a few hundred of the donors because counts were too low. Most TCR sequences were seen in very few donors, while some public TCRs were found in many individuals.

In total, around 600 healthy bone marrow donors made up the cohort. At the time of sampling, all cohort members were nominally healthy, though unrecorded immune exposures were likely present. The donor tested CMV seronegative and was one of the 352 seronegative cohort members. Every donor gave a peripheral blood sample, and the peripheral blood mononuclear cells from that sample were used for TCR beta sequencing. The Qiagen DNeasy Blood Extraction Kit was used to extract genomic DNA from the blood cell samples. Deletion took 3 bases off V and 2 bases off J, with a span of 10 bases between the germline ends. The CDR3 contains 15 residues, cysteine and phenylalanine counted. Solely the CDR3 DNA is kept, with 45 bases framed from the first base. The germline V gene supplies CDR1 LGHNA and CDR2 YNFKEQ. To prepare the library, the immunoSEQ multiplex PCR assay was applied. A mixture of 60 forward primers for TCR Vbeta segments and 13 reverse primers for TCR Jbeta segments was used in the multiplex PCR. Amplification of the CDR3 region of rearranged TCR beta genes was performed with a multiplex PCR assay on genomic DNA. The Illumina HiSeq System was used to sequence the amplified TCR beta libraries as 87-base-pair reads. The published analysis was carried out like this. A later analysis counted approximately 84 million unique TCR beta chains across the 700 or so repertoires, and roughly 9.9 million of these chains were shared by at least two donors. Raw reads were error-corrected and collapsed into unique sequences with a nearest-neighbor algorithm that merged closely related sequences to remove PCR and sequencing errors. Alignment of CDR3 sequences to IMGT reference sequences was used to assign V, D and J gene segments. For a sequence to be retained, a match of at least six nucleotides was required to both a V gene segment and a J gene segment. A rearrangement counted as productive if the CDR3 had no stop codons and remained in frame with V and J, and every other rearrangement counted as non-productive. CDR3 was defined by IMGT convention, running from the second conserved V-encoded cysteine to the conserved J-encoded phenylalanine. The earlier analysis of 587 of the donors excluded any sequence lacking an unambiguous match to a single V gene segment. In an earlier analysis of approximately 610 of the donors, V segments were called functional above 56.7% productive rearrangements and were called segregating when the between-donor standard deviation exceeded 5%. A statistical classification framework was built to diagnose cytomegalovirus status from the catalog of TCR beta chain sequences. A later analysis assigned V and J genes by comparing TCR nucleotide sequences with IMGT/GENE-DB human TR gene sequences. A later analysis assigned CDR3 sequences and most-parsimonious VDJ recombination scenarios with the TCRdist pipeline. In a later analysis, every TCR beta chain was defined by the combination of its CDR3 amino acid sequence and its V-gene family, and reads without a unique V-gene family were dropped. In a later analysis, several hundred highly shared, low-generation-probability nucleotide sequences were removed to address suspected cross-contamination and a sequencing artifact. A later analysis calculated a clonal expansion index for each public chain from normalized within-repertoire ranks of inferred template counts. In a later analysis, generation probabilities were computed using a VDJ recombination model fitted to out-of-frame rearrangements, and the results were checked against IGoR. In a later analysis, hypergeometric tests were used to score TCR-TCR, TCR-HLA and TCR-CMV co-occurrence, with a repertoire-size bias correction applied to TCR pairs. In a later analysis, false discovery rates were estimated by permuting HLA or CMV assignments 20 times. In a later analysis, co-occurring TCRs were grouped with DBSCAN, and TCRdist sequence similarity was added when clustering was performed within HLA-allele-positive subsets. Repertoires with fewer than 30,000 or more than 120,000 public chains were left out of co-occurrence clustering, as were four to six repertoires with anomalous nucleotide sharing. TCRdb's version of the immuneACCESS table is confined to in-frame rearrangements and falls short of the full clone set. An unresolved V gene accounts for under half of the shortfall where checked; the remainder is of unknown origin. The V and J calls and the clone size are those of that table, but D and trimming were determined from the DNA. This sample is represented by roughly 150,000 clones; approximately 9% of them were singletons. Of the sample, approximately 2% falls within the top ten clones.

The sequenced material came from PBMCs. This TCR derives from a male donor in good health and CMV-seronegative. Recombination joined TRBV4-2 with TRBJ2-2; TRBD2 is a weak D gene call, 6 bases matching. The DNA sequence is as follows: TGTGCCAGCAGCCACGGGACTGGTAACACCGGGGAGCTGTTTTTT. Translation gives CASSHGTGNTGELFF.